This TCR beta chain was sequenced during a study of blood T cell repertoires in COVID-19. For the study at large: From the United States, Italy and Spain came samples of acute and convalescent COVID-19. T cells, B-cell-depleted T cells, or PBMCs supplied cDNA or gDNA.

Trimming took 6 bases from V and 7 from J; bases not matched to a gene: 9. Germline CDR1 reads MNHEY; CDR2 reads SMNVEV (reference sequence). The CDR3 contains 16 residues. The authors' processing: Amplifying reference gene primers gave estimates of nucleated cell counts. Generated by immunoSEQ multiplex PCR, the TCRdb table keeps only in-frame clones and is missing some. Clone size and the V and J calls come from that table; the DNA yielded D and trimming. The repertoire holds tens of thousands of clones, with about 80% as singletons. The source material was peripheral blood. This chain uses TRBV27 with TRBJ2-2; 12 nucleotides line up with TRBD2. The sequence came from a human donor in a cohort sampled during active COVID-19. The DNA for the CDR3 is TGTGCCAGCAGGGGCGGACTAGCGGGGACTGACGGGGAGCTGTTTTTT. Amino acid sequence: CASRGGLAGTDGELFF.